This T cell receptor (beta chain) was recorded in a study of CD8 T cells in Susac syndrome. CDR1 SQVTM and CDR2 ANQGSEA come from the germline V gene. Trimming left V 4 bases short and J 1 base short, with 13 bases between. There are 14 residues in the CDR3. Random hexamers primed reverse transcription of about 0.5 to 1 ug RNA. Across 54 Vbeta and 13 Jbeta, TCR beta CDR3 was amplified with immunoSEQ multiplex PCR. TCRdb recomputed calls from the immunoSEQ multiplex PCR reads with MiXCR, one row per CDR3 protein. Of approximately 200,000 distinct CDR3 sequences listed, approximately 94% were seen once; the top ten hold about 0.093%.

The specimen sequenced was CD4+ T cells from PBMCs. The receptor was isolated from a human donor with multiple sclerosis. The chain couples TRBV29-1 to TRBJ1-1, with a weak D call TRBD1 (5 bases). The CDR3 here is CSVALGTANTEAFF. The CDR3 DNA sequence: TGCAGCGTTGCCCTCGGGACGGCGAACACTGAAGCTTTCTTT.